One sample yielded the 19 T cell receptor beta chains listed below, sequenced in a study of T cell repertoires in cytomegalovirus infection (dated by TCRdb to between 2017 and 2020). Sequencing was performed on an Illumina HiSeq 1500. TCRdb applied fastp at Q25 and MiXCR to the public reads, then kept only in-frame beta chains. Rows with one shared CDR3 protein collapse into an entry with the most common genes and DNA. Counted in this sample were about 200,000 distinct CDR3 sequences; about a tenth of them appeared once. The ten largest clones capture about 4.6% of the sample. The specimen sequenced was PBMCs. These receptors were collected from a human donor in good health (CMV status not recorded). Some clones in this sample may be carry-over from other donors' samples.

The table lists this clonotype with many counts. This rearrangement joins TRBV7-2 to TRBJ1-5, with a possible D match to TRBD1 (5 bases). From germline, CDR1 is SGHTA and CDR2 FQGNSA. This CDR3 comprises 15 residues. V lost 1 base to trimming and J lost 4 bases, with 11 bases between them. In DNA form, the CDR3 reads TGTGCCAGCAGCTTAGGGGGGTGGGGTAATCAGCCCCAGCATTTT. Translating gives CASSLGGWGNQPQHF.

The chain links TRBV29-1 to TRBJ2-7; 11 nucleotides match TRBD1. Germline V gives CDR1 SQVTM, CDR2 ANQGSEA. V lost 6 bases and J lost 4; bases outside the gene matches: 5. This CDR3 is built from 13 residues. The CDR3 DNA is TGCAGCGTAAGAGGACAGGGGGCTTACGAGCAGTACTTC. This translates into CSVRGQGAYEQYF.

This clonotype came up many times. The chain recombines TRBV15 with TRBJ1-5; D is ambiguous. Germline CDR1 reads LNHNV; CDR2 reads YYDKDF (reference sequence). V was clipped by 3 bases and J by 2 bases, with 11 bases between them. This CDR3 has 15 amino acids. CDR3 loop: CATSSVGSRNQPQHF. CDR3 coding DNA: TGTGCCACCAGCAGTGTCGGCAGCCGCAATCAGCCCCAGCATTTT. The full variable domain, rest sourced from reference TRBV15 and TRBJ1-5, is DAMVIQNPRYQVTQFGKPVTLSCSQTLNHNVMYWYQQKSSQAPKLLFHYYDKDFNNEADTPDNFQSRRPNTSFCFLDIRSPGLGDTAMYLCATSSVGSRNQPQHFGDGTRLSIL.

CDR3 coding DNA: TGCGCCAGCACCAACCAAGGGCAGGGGAATTCACCCCTCCACTTT. This encodes CASTNQGQGNSPLHF. The rearrangement joins TRBV5-1 to TRBJ1-6; perhaps TRBD1 as D (6 bases). V dropped 6 bases and J dropped 7 bases, with 17 bases sitting between them. The CDR3 is 15 residues long. Germline CDR1 SGHRS, CDR2 YFSETQ.

This clonotype was recorded many times. The genes are TRBV6-2 or TRBV6-3 and TRBJ2-2; a possible D gene is TRBD1 (6 bases). Germline values: CDR1 MNHEY, CDR2 SVGEGT. Trimming removed 6 bases from V and 7 bases from J, with 9 bases in between. The CDR3 length is 12 residues. CDR3 coding DNA: TGTGCCAGCAGGGGGGCGTTCGGGGAGCTGTTTTTT. This gives the protein CASRGAFGELFF.

This clonotype was detected only a few times. The chain employs TRBV28 and TRBJ2-2; 9 bases line up with TRBD1. The length of the CDR3 is 16 residues. CDR1 MDHEN and CDR2 SYDVKM come from the germline V gene. The ends lost 3 bases at V and 5 bases at J; junction bases unmatched: 7. CDR3 sequence (DNA): TGTGCCAGCAGTTTGTTGTTAGGACAGGGGACCGGGGAGCTGTTTTTT. This sequence encodes CASSLLLGQGTGELFF.

Ten or more counts support this clonotype. J is TRBJ2-1 and V is TRBV7-2, with 7 positions matching TRBD1. The CDR3 has 15 amino acids. Germline-derived CDR1 and CDR2 are SGHTA and FQGNSA. V lost 2 bases, J lost 6 bases, and 7 bases stayed unmatched. The CDR3 bases are TGTGCCAGCAGCTTATACAGGGGTGTGATCAATGAGCAGTTCTTC. This gives the protein CASSLYRGVINEQFF.

This clonotype was seen a handful of times. The chain links TRBV10-3 to TRBJ1-1, with D possibly matching TRBD1 (6 bases). This CDR3 contains 12 residues. Germline values: CDR1 ENHRY, CDR2 SYGVKD. Between the trimmed V and J ends, which lost 5 bases and 7 bases, there was a span of 11 bases. CDR3 protein: CAISHGQSEAFF. CDR3 in DNA: TGTGCCATCAGTCACGGACAGAGTGAAGCTTTCTTT.

This clonotype was detected only a few times. This chain links TRBV12-3 or TRBV12-4 with TRBJ1-1; D is unclear. The CDR3 has 16 amino acids. Trimming removed 3 bases from V and 1 base from J, with 15 bases in between. The CDR3 here is CASSFDVGQRNTEAFF. The CDR3 DNA sequence: TGTGCCAGCAGTTTTGACGTCGGGCAGCGGAACACTGAAGCTTTCTTT.

This clonotype was picked up many times. The chain combines TRBV7-2 with TRBJ2-5; perhaps TRBD1 as D (5 bases). The CDR3 consists of 14 residues. Germline V gene lookup returns CDR1 SGHTA and CDR2 FQGNSA. V was trimmed by 2 bases and J by 1 base, leaving 8 bases between them. CDR3 amino acids: CASSLSRAQETQYF. The CDR3 bases are TGTGCCAGCAGCTTATCCAGGGCCCAAGAGACCCAGTACTTC.

At least ten counts were recorded for this clonotype. The chain joins TRBV29-1 to TRBJ2-3, with 10 bases lining up with TRBD2. The junction had 8 bases not matched to a gene; V was cut back by 0 bases and J by 2 bases. Germline CDR1 SQVTM, CDR2 ANQGSEA. There are 17 residues in the CDR3. CDR3 in DNA: TGCAGCGTTGAAGAAAGTCAGCGGGGGGGCCCCACAGATACGCAGTATTTT. It encodes CSVEESQRGGPTDTQYF.

The chain has TRBV7-9 and TRBJ2-3, with 11 bases fitting TRBD2. This CDR3 region has 13 residues. Germline CDR1 is SEHNR and CDR2 is FQNEAQ (reference sequence). V shed 6 bases, J shed 7 bases, and the junction held 3 bases outside the gene matches. The CDR3 loop reads CASSGTSGNTQYF. The CDR3 bases are TGTGCCAGCAGTGGGACTAGCGGAAATACGCAGTATTTT.

Ten or more counts support this clonotype. The chain recombines TRBV7-8 with TRBJ2-1, with 14 bases identical to TRBD2. Germline CDR1 reads SGHVS; CDR2 reads FQNEAQ. The CDR3 spans 22 residues. V was clipped by 5 bases and J by 0 bases; unmatched bases: 18. CDR3 residues: CASSPDGLAGGARYSSYNEQFF. The DNA for the CDR3 is TGTGCCAGCAGCCCCGACGGACTAGCGGGAGGTGCCCGATACAGCTCCTACAATGAGCAGTTCTTC.

The chain is built from TRBV11-2 and TRBJ2-3; TRBD2 aligns across 10 bases. In germline, CDR1 is SGHAT, CDR2 FQNNGV. This CDR3 has 17 amino acids. V dropped 1 base and J dropped 1; count of bases not matched to a gene: 5. CDR3 nucleotides: TGTGCCAGCAGCTTAGTAGCGGGAGGTTTTCGCACAGATACGCAGTATTTT. Protein product: CASSLVAGGFRTDTQYF. Full variable domain (missing parts from reference TRBV11-2 and TRBJ2-3): EAGVAQSPRYKIIEKRQSVAFWCNPISGHATLYWYQQILGQGPKLLIQFQNNGVVDDSQLPKDRFSAERLKGVDSTLKIQPAKLEDSAVYLCASSLVAGGFRTDTQYFGPGTRLTVL.

This clonotype was observed at least ten times. This chain uses TRBV11-2 with TRBJ2-5; D tentatively reads TRBD1 or TRBD2 (5 bases each). V was cut by 3 bases and J by 4 bases, with 9 bases left in between. The length of the CDR3 is 13 residues. CDR1 is SGHAT, CDR2 FQNNGV, per germline. CDR3: CASSFGTGETQYF. DNA of the CDR3: TGTGCCAGCAGCTTCGGGACGGGAGAGACCCAGTACTTC.

This clonotype occurred many times. The gene calls are TRBV7-2 and TRBJ1-4; the D gene is possibly TRBD1 (5 bases). The CDR3 extends over 15 amino acids. Germline V lookup: CDR1 SGHTA, CDR2 FQGNSA. Trimming shortened V by 6 bases and J by 7 bases, and 18 bases separated the two germline ends. In DNA, the CDR3 is TGTGCCAGCAGGTCTACAGGTCAACTAATTGAAAAACTGTTTTTT. Protein: CASRSTGQLIEKLFF. The full variable domain, with the rest looked up from reference TRBV7-2 and TRBJ1-4, is GAGVSQSPSNKVTEKGKDVELRCDPISGHTALYWYRQSLGQGLEFLIYFQGNSAPDKSGLPSDRFSAERTGGSVSTLTIQRTQQEDSAVYLCASRSTGQLIEKLFFGSGTQLSVL.

This clonotype was observed many times. The rearrangement uses TRBV12-3 or TRBV12-4 and TRBJ2-7; a possible D gene is TRBD1 (7 bases). The CDR3 spans 14 residues. Trimming shortened V by 6 bases and J by 4 bases, and 16 bases separated the two germline ends. CDR3 residues: CASRPTGRTYEQYF. The CDR3 bases are TGTGCCAGCAGGCCGACAGGGAGGACTTACGAGCAGTACTTC.

This clonotype has a count of ten or more. J is TRBJ2-1 and V is TRBV11-2; TRBD2 matches 13 bases. The V gene end was trimmed by 5 bases and the J gene end by 3 bases; junction bases not matched to a gene: 7. This CDR3 spans 17 amino acids. CDR1 and CDR2 from the germline V gene are SGHAT and FQNNGV. The CDR3, as DNA: TGTGCCAGCAGCAGACTAGCGGGGGGTATAGTCTACAATGAGCAGTTCTTC. This encodes CASSRLAGGIVYNEQFF.

This chain connects TRBV11-3 to TRBJ2-1; D not certain. Germline lookup yields CDR1 SGHNT and CDR2 YENEEA. The CDR3 is 15 amino acids. V gave up 5 bases and J gave up 2 bases, with 13 bases separating them. The CDR3 nucleotides are TGTGCCAGCAGCCCTTCTGCGACTCCCTACAATGAGCAGTTCTTC. Protein product: CASSPSATPYNEQFF.